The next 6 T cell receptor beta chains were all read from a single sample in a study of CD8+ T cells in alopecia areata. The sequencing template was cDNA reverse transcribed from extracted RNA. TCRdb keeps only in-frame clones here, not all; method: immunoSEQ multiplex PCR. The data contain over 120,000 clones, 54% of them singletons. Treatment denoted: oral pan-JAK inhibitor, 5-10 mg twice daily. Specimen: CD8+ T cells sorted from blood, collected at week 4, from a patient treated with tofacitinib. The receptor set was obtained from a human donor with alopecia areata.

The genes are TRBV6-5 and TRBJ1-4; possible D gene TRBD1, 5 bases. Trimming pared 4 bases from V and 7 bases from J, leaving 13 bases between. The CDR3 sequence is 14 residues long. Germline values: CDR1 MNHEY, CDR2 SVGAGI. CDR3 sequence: CASSSVEGSEKLFF. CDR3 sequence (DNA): TGTGCCAGCAGTTCCGTCGAGGGGAGTGAAAAACTGTTTTTT.

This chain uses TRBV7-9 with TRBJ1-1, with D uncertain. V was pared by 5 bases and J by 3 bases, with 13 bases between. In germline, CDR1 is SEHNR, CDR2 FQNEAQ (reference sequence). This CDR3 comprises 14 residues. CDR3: CASSLPPSDTEAFF. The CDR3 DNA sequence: TGTGCCAGCAGCCTGCCACCATCAGACACTGAAGCTTTCTTT.

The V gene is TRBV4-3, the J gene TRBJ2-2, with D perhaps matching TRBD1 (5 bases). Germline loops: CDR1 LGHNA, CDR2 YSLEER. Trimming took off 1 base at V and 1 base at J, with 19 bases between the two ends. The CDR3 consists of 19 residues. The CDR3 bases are TGCGCCAGCAGCCAAGTTGGGTCGGCAGGGTACGGGAACACCGGGGAGCTGTTTTTT. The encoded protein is CASSQVGSAGYGNTGELFF.

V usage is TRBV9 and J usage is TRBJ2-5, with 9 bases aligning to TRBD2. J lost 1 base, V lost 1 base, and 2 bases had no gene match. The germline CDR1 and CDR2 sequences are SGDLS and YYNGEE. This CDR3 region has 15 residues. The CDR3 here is CASSVSGGSQETQYF. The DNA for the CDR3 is TGTGCCAGCAGCGTAAGCGGGGGGTCCCAAGAGACCCAGTACTTC.

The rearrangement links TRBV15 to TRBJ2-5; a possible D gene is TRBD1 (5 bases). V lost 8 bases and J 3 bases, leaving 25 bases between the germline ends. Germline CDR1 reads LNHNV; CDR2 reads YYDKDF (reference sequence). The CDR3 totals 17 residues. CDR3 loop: CATEPLLSPSGKETQYF. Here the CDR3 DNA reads TGTGCCACCGAACCACTCCTCTCACCCTCAGGGAAAGAGACCCAGTACTTC.

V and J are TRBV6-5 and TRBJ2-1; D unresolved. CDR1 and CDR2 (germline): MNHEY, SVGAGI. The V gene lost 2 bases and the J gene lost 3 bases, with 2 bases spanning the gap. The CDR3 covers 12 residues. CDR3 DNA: TGTGCCAGCAGTTACAACTACAATGAGCAGTTCTTC. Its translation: CASSYNYNEQFF.